These 31 T cell receptor beta chains were all obtained from the same sample, sequenced in a study of early T cells in non-severe SARS-CoV-2 infection. MiXCR, run by TCRdb on the 5' RACE reads, gives a single entry per CDR3 protein. The sample includes some 58,000 distinct CDR3 sequences, about 11% of them seen just once. The sample here was whole blood, taken at baseline. These TCRs come from an adult who was a healthcare worker with PCR-confirmed SARS-CoV-2 infection or an uninfected control (not recorded which).

The rearrangement joins TRBV7-2 to TRBJ1-5; D remains unclear. V lost 5 bases and J 4 bases, leaving 12 bases between the germline ends. The length of the CDR3 is 14 residues. Germline V lookup: CDR1 SGHTA, CDR2 FQGNSA. The CDR3 spells CASSRIGSNQPQHF. The CDR3 DNA sequence: TGTGCCAGCAGCCGTATCGGCTCAAATCAGCCCCAGCATTTT.

The genes are TRBV12-3 or TRBV12-4 and TRBJ2-7; 8 nucleotides align to TRBD1. The CDR3 runs to 15 residues. The V and J ends lost 0 bases and 3 bases, in that order; junction bases with no gene match: 4. The CDR3 is CASSLALGQGYEQYF. In DNA, the CDR3 is TGTGCCAGCAGTTTAGCCCTCGGACAGGGCTACGAGCAGTACTTC.

The V and J genes are TRBV20-1 and TRBJ2-7; 7 nucleotides align to TRBD1. CDR3 length: 11 residues. Per the germline V gene, CDR1 is DFQATT and CDR2 is SNEGSKA (reference sequence). The trim removed 6 bases at V and 3 bases at J, leaving 2 bases unmatched. The CDR3: CSAGTVYEQYF. The CDR3 bases are TGCAGTGCCGGGACAGTCTACGAGCAGTACTTC.

This clonotype has only a few counts. The V and J genes are TRBV12-3 or TRBV12-4 and TRBJ2-1; TRBD1 agrees at 9 bases. V shed 7 bases, J shed 5 bases, and the junction held 9 bases outside the gene matches. The CDR3 consists of 15 residues. CDR3 bases: TGTGCCAGCAATCCGGGACAGGGTCCCCACAATGAGCAGTTCTTC. This gives the protein CASNPGQGPHNEQFF.

This clonotype was detected only a few times. The chain joins TRBV7-6 to TRBJ1-1; 11 bases agree with TRBD1. Germline CDR1 is SGHVS and CDR2 is FNYEAQ. J lost 6 bases, V lost 5 bases, and 29 bases had no gene match. This CDR3 comprises 22 residues. The CDR3 loop reads CASSPNRSDRGRTGLHLAEAFF. The CDR3 DNA is TGTGCCAGCAGCCCAAACAGGTCGGACAGGGGGCGCACGGGGTTACATTTGGCTGAAGCTTTCTTT.

The CDR3 nucleotides are TGTGCCAGCAGGCGACAGGGGTTCCAAGAGACCCAGTACTTC. Translating it yields CASRRQGFQETQYF. V usage is TRBV7-9 and J usage is TRBJ2-5; 8 bases map to TRBD1. Per germline, CDR1 SEHNR and CDR2 FQNEAQ (reference sequence). The CDR3 is 14 residues long. V dropped 6 bases and J dropped 1; count of bases not matched to a gene: 4.

The table lists this clonotype with many counts. V usage is TRBV2 and J usage is TRBJ2-5; D remains ambiguous. CDR3 length equals 12 residues. V was clipped by 3 bases and J by 4 bases, with 6 bases between them. Germline CDR1 SNHLY, CDR2 FYNNEI. CDR3: CASSEGRETQYF. The CDR3 coding sequence is TGTGCCAGCAGTGAGGGAAGAGAGACCCAGTACTTC.

There are many counts of this clonotype. V usage is TRBV7-6 and J usage is TRBJ2-7, with a weak D call TRBD2 (5 bases). Trimming removed 5 bases from V and 4 bases from J, with 9 bases in between. CDR1 and CDR2 (germline): SGHVS, FNYEAQ. This CDR3 has 12 residues. CDR3 nucleotide sequence: TGTGCCAGCAGCGCTGCGGGTTACGAGCAGTACTTC. Encoded protein: CASSAAGYEQYF.

This clonotype was detected many times. The J gene is TRBJ2-3, the V gene TRBV25-1; 7 bases fit TRBD1. Germline CDR1 MGHDK, CDR2 SYGVNS. The trim removed 7 bases at V and 3 bases at J, leaving 1 base unmatched. The CDR3 sequence is 12 residues long. CDR3 loop: CASTGGTDTQYF. In DNA, the CDR3 is TGTGCCAGCACAGGGGGAACAGATACGCAGTATTTT.

The rearrangement uses TRBV7-9 and TRBJ1-1; the D gene is possibly TRBD1 (6 bases). Between the trimmed V and J ends, which lost 2 bases and 0 bases, there was a span of 7 bases. CDR1 SEHNR and CDR2 FQNEAQ come from the germline V gene (reference sequence). This CDR3 spans 14 amino acids. The CDR3 region is CASSLRQVNTEAFF. The CDR3 coding sequence is TGTGCCAGCAGCTTAAGACAGGTGAACACTGAAGCTTTCTTT.

This clonotype was observed once. The chain is built from TRBV2 and TRBJ1-1; D unclear. The CDR3 extends over 13 amino acids. Trimming took off 6 bases at V and 0 bases at J, with 8 bases between the two ends. CDR1 and CDR2 (germline): SNHLY, FYNNEI. The CDR3: CASSDYMNTEAFF. In nucleotides, the CDR3 is TGTGCCAGCAGCGATTATATGAACACTGAAGCTTTCTTT.

This clonotype has at least ten counts. V is TRBV6-6 and J is TRBJ1-6; 9 bases align to TRBD1. The germline gives CDR1 MNHNY, CDR2 SVGAGI (reference sequence). The CDR3 is 17 amino acids. V shed 7 bases and J 5 bases; nucleotides not matched to a gene: 12. The DNA for the CDR3 is TGTGCCAGCACTCCGGACAGGGGCCGCGGGGATAATTCACCCCTCCACTTT. Translation gives CASTPDRGRGDNSPLHF.

This clonotype was seen repeatedly, ten times or more. The rearrangement uses TRBV29-1 and TRBJ2-5, with D possibly being TRBD1 or TRBD2 (6 bases each). Trimming took off 5 bases at V and 2 bases at J, with 12 bases between the two ends. The CDR3 is made up of 13 amino acids. Germline CDR1 is SQVTM and CDR2 is ANQGSEA. CDR3 nucleotides: TGCAGCGTTTGGGGGGCAGGACAAGAGACCCAGTACTTC. Translated: CSVWGAGQETQYF.

The chain links TRBV12-2 to TRBJ2-2; the tabulated D call, TRBD2, remains unverified against the DNA. TRBV12-2 is reported as a pseudogene. The CDR3 is 15 residues long. The CDR3 sequence: CASRFWEFNTGELFF. Here the CDR3 DNA reads TGTGCAAGTCGCTTCTGGGAGTTTAACACCGGGGAGCTGTTTTTT.

This clonotype was seen only a few times. The chain combines TRBV2 with TRBJ2-7; weak D call: TRBD1 (6 bases). This CDR3 contains 13 residues. V dropped 2 bases and J dropped 6 bases, with 11 bases sitting between them. Looked up from germline, CDR1 is SNHLY and CDR2 is FYNNEI. The CDR3, as DNA: TGTGCCAGCAGTGAACAGGGGCCAGGCGAGCAGTACTTC. It yields the protein CASSEQGPGEQYF.

The V gene is TRBV9, the J gene TRBJ2-2, with D possibly matching TRBD1 (5 bases). Germline-derived CDR1 and CDR2 are SGDLS and YYNGEE. Trimming left V 2 bases short and J 0 bases short, with 11 bases between. The CDR3 length is 16 residues. The CDR3 nucleotides read TGTGCCAGCAGCGTGTCGACAGCATCGAACACCGGGGAGCTGTTTTTT. Protein sequence: CASSVSTASNTGELFF.

The chain carries TRBV7-9 and TRBJ2-7; 8 bases align to TRBD1. Germline V gene lookup returns CDR1 SEHNR and CDR2 FQNEAQ (reference sequence). V shed 5 bases and J 2 bases; nucleotides not matched to a gene: 8. There are 15 residues in the CDR3. In DNA, the CDR3 is TGTGCCAGCAGCCTGGCGGGACAGGTCCCCTACGAGCAGTACTTC. Residues: CASSLAGQVPYEQYF.

Many counts were recorded for this clonotype. CDR3 sequence: CAWSPTDRDEKLFF. In DNA form, the CDR3 reads TGTGCCTGGAGTCCGACCGACCGAGATGAAAAACTGTTTTTT. The V call is TRBV30, the J call TRBJ1-4; no reliable D call. V dropped 2 bases and J dropped 6 bases, with 13 bases sitting between them. Germline V lookup: CDR1 GTSNPN, CDR2 SVGIG (reference sequence). The CDR3 spans 14 residues. Filled out from reference TRBV30 and TRBJ1-4, the complete variable domain reads SQTIHQWPATLVQPVGSPLSLECTVEGTSNPNLYWYRQAAGRGLQLLFYSVGIGQISSEVPQNLSASRPQDRQFILSSKKLLLSDSGFYLCAWSPTDRDEKLFFGSGTQLSVL.

The sample holds a few counts of this clonotype. The chain carries TRBV20-1 and TRBJ2-1; D possibly corresponds to TRBD2 (6 bases). This CDR3 spans 14 amino acids. Trimming left V 3 bases short and J 2 bases short, with 11 bases between. Per germline, CDR1 DFQATT and CDR2 SNEGSKA (reference sequence). The CDR3 is CSASTGRTYNEQFF. The CDR3 bases are TGCAGTGCTAGTACGGGGAGGACCTACAATGAGCAGTTCTTC.

This clonotype was found many times. The chain carries TRBV7-9 and TRBJ2-4; D might be TRBD1 or TRBD2, each matching 5 bases. Trimming took off 8 bases at V and 0 bases at J, with 11 bases between the two ends. Germline CDR1 SEHNR, CDR2 FQNEAQ (reference sequence). The CDR3 has 14 residues. The CDR3 sequence: CASGPGRAKNIQYF. The CDR3 DNA sequence: TGTGCCAGCGGGCCGGGACGAGCCAAAAACATTCAGTACTTC.

V and J are TRBV20-1 and TRBJ2-3; weak D call: TRBD2 (6 bases). V was trimmed by 0 bases and J by 6 bases, leaving 10 bases between them. Germline V gene sequence: CDR1 DFQATT, CDR2 SNEGSKA (reference sequence). The CDR3 runs 13 residues. CDR3 nucleotide sequence: TGCAGTGCTAGAGATAGGAGGGCTGATACGCAGTATTTT. Translated, it gives CSARDRRADTQYF.

This clonotype occurred a few times. The chain combines TRBV18 with TRBJ2-7; no firm D call. This CDR3 comprises 12 residues. V dropped 3 bases and J dropped 3 bases, with 6 bases sitting between them. Germline V gives CDR1 KGHSH, CDR2 LQKENI. CDR3: CASSPRSYEQYF. Written as DNA, the CDR3 is TGTGCCAGCTCACCCCGGAGCTACGAGCAGTACTTC.

V usage is TRBV7-6 and J usage is TRBJ2-7, with 8 bases that match TRBD2. J lost 4 bases, V lost 1 base, and 3 bases had no gene match. Germline V CDR1 and CDR2: SGHVS, FNYEAQ. The CDR3 runs to 14 residues. The CDR3 region has the DNA TGTGCCAGCAGCTTAGTAAGCGGGGGATACGAGCAGTACTTC. It translates to CASSLVSGGYEQYF.

Only a few counts were recorded for this clonotype. V and J are TRBV6-2 or TRBV6-3 and TRBJ2-3; 10 nucleotides agree with TRBD2. Trimming took 6 bases from V and 3 from J; bases not matched to a gene: 3. The germline V gene encodes CDR1 MNHEY and CDR2 SVGEGT. The CDR3 extends over 14 amino acids. CDR3 DNA: TGTGCCAGCAGGGGTAGCGGGGGGACAGATACGCAGTATTTT. Translation: CASRGSGGTDTQYF.

There are a few counts of this clonotype. The rearrangement links TRBV11-2 to TRBJ2-2; D could derive from TRBD1 or TRBD2 (6 bases each). CDR3 length: 16 residues. V was shortened by 6 bases and J by 0 bases, with 14 bases between the two germline ends. Per the germline V gene, CDR1 is SGHAT and CDR2 is FQNNGV. CDR3 region: CASRWNRDSNTGELFF. CDR3 coding DNA: TGTGCCAGCAGGTGGAACAGGGACTCGAACACCGGGGAGCTGTTTTTT.

The chain joins TRBV29-1 to TRBJ2-5; D is perhaps TRBD1 (5 bases). This CDR3 is built from 14 residues. Deletions cut 7 bases from V and 4 bases from J, with 19 bases between. Germline V CDR1 and CDR2: SQVTM, ANQGSEA. CDR3 nucleotides: TGCAGCGCAGATGACAGTTACAGTGCAGAGACCCAGTACTTC. As protein: CSADDSYSAETQYF.

The chain uses TRBV7-9 and TRBJ2-7; 9 bases agree with TRBD1. Losses at the gene ends were 8 bases for V and 5 bases for J; bases not matched to a gene: 13. The length of the CDR3 is 15 residues. The V gene's germline CDR1 is SEHNR and CDR2 FQNEAQ (reference sequence). The CDR3 region has the DNA TGTGCCAGCTCCTCACGGGGGACAGGGATCAACGAGCAGTACTTC. Residues: CASSSRGTGINEQYF. The full variable domain, completed using reference TRBV7-9 and TRBJ2-7, is DTGVSQNPRHKITKRGQNVTFRCDPISEHNRLYWYRQTLGQGPEFLTYFQNEAQLEKSRLLSDRFSAERPKGSFSTLEIQRTEQGDSAMYLCASSSRGTGINEQYFGPGTRLTVT.

This clonotype appeared many times. The chain uses TRBV5-1 and TRBJ2-7, with 7 bases matching TRBD1. CDR3 length: 16 residues. Germline V gene sequence: CDR1 SGHRS, CDR2 YFSETQ. With 0 bases clipped from V and 4 bases from J, the junction kept 10 bases outside the gene matches. CDR3 bases: TGCGCCAGCAGCTTGGCTGAGACAGGGTATGGGTACGAGCAGTACTTC. Protein sequence: CASSLAETGYGYEQYF.

The chain carries TRBV11-2 and TRBJ1-1; D unresolved. The germline V and J ends were trimmed by 2 bases and 1 base, with 5 bases remaining between them. CDR3 length: 13 residues. The germline V gene has CDR1 SGHAT and CDR2 FQNNGV. CDR3: CASSLQQNTEAFF. In DNA, the CDR3 is TGTGCCAGCAGCTTACAGCAGAACACTGAAGCTTTCTTT.

Only a few counts were recorded for this clonotype. The V call is TRBV27, the J call TRBJ2-1; 13 bases fit TRBD2. After removal of 4 bases from V and 7 bases from J, the junction contained 7 bases not matched to a gene. The germline CDR1 and CDR2 sequences are MNHEY and SMNVEV (reference sequence). This CDR3 region has 16 residues. For the CDR3, the DNA is TGTGCCAGCAGTTCACTGACTAGCGGGGGGTTGAATGAGCAGTTCTTC. It yields the protein CASSSLTSGGLNEQFF.

This clonotype turned up a few times. This chain connects TRBV30 to TRBJ2-1; TRBD2 aligns across 13 bases. Germline trimming cut 1 base from V and 0 bases from J; bases unmatched to any gene: 12. This CDR3 region has 20 residues. Looked up from germline, CDR1 is GTSNPN and CDR2 is SVGIG (reference sequence). This CDR3 reads CAWSDFLLAGGLSSYNEQFF. DNA for the CDR3: TGTGCCTGGAGTGATTTCCTACTAGCGGGGGGGCTGAGCTCCTACAATGAGCAGTTCTTC.